This entry features one T cell receptor beta chain sequence. What it binds is not known. V gave up 5 bases and J gave up 2 bases, with 6 bases separating them. The CDR3 spans 12 residues. Germline CDR1 is GTSNPN and CDR2 is SVGIG (reference sequence). Here immunoSEQ multiplex PCR was the method, and the copy in TCRdb shows in-frame clones only, minus some. This table holds approximately 80,000 clones, around 85% found once. This record belongs to a study of T cell responses to AZD1222 COVID-19 vaccine. General study points: Mapped onto spike, vaccine-associated CD4 TCRs spanned it and were dominant at 160-218 and 743-854. Baseline seropositives among AZD1222 recipients totaled only six or seven. Repertoire sampling occurred only after the peak T cell response. Donors were largely white British and mainly female; clonal diversity was possibly underestimated.

The sample here was peripheral blood, taken 28 days after the second AZD1222 dose. The gene calls are TRBV30 and TRBJ1-4; possible D gene TRBD1, 5 bases. This TCR came from an adult who received the AZD1222 COVID-19 vaccine. For the CDR3, the DNA is TGTGCCTGGGGGGCTACTAATGAAAAACTGTTTTTT. This translates into CAWGATNEKLFF. The full variable domain, completed using reference TRBV30 and TRBJ1-4, is SQTIHQWPATLVQPVGSPLSLECTVEGTSNPNLYWYRQAAGRGLQLLFYSVGIGQISSEVPQNLSASRPQDRQFILSSKKLLLSDSGFYLCAWGATNEKLFFGSGTQLSVL.